This TCR beta chain was documented in a study of T cell responses to AZD1222 COVID-19 vaccine. Assay: immunoSEQ multiplex PCR; the TCRdb copy retains only in-frame clones and omits some. The table lists approximately 110,000 clones, 89% of them singletons. The specimen was peripheral blood, collected on day 0 of AZD1222 vaccination. The receptor comes from an adult in good health.

The CDR3 DNA is TGTGCCAGCCAAGGACAGATGAACACTGAAGCTTTCTTT. Amino acids: CASQGQMNTEAFF. J is TRBJ1-1 and V is TRBV3-1 (or the pseudogene TRBV3-2), with D possibly TRBD1 on 6 matching bases. CDR3 size: 13 residues. V was clipped by 8 bases and J by 0 bases, with 10 bases between them. In germline, CDR1 is LGHDT, CDR2 YNNKEL (reference sequence).